The T cell receptor beta chain described here comes from a study of PD-1 blockade in classical Hodgkin lymphoma. Study-wide points: Nivolumab initiated under 1 year post-ASCT led to patient exclusion. Complete responders' baseline diversity resembled that of newly diagnosed patients. Why the repertoires differ is still unclear, perhaps disease activity or prior therapy. Baseline TCR diversity was reportedly lower in newly diagnosed patients than in healthy donors. It was reported as lower still in relapsed/refractory patients.

Turning to this clone: As yet, its antigen is unknown.

Germline CDR1 GTSNPN, CDR2 SVGIG (reference sequence). Trimming took 3 bases from V and 4 from J; bases not matched to a gene: 9. CDR3 length: 15 amino acids. Each patient experienced a relapse that followed autologous stem cell transplantation, and brentuximab vedotin exposure varied. Sequenced by immunoSEQ multiplex PCR; TCRdb stores in-frame clones only, minus some. The sample has about 20,000 clones; 73% are singletons. The rearrangement links TRBV30 to TRBJ1-2; 9 bases fit TRBD1. The sequence was obtained from a human donor with classical Hodgkin lymphoma. Sequences were derived from peripheral blood mononuclear cells (PBMCs), sampled before the second cycle of nivolumab. The CDR3 loop is CAWRTTGGDRYGYTF. CDR3 nucleotides: TGTGCCTGGAGGACAACAGGGGGCGACCGCTATGGCTACACCTTC. Supplemented by reference TRBV30 and TRBJ1-2, the full variable domain reads SQTIHQWPATLVQPVGSPLSLECTVEGTSNPNLYWYRQAAGRGLQLLFYSVGIGQISSEVPQNLSASRPQDRQFILSSKKLLLSDSGFYLCAWRTTGGDRYGYTFGSGTRLTVV.